These 22 T cell receptor beta chains originate from one sample sequenced in a study of shared clonotypes between healthy human individuals. Sequencing was performed with immunoSEQ multiplex PCR; in TCRdb, only in-frame clones are kept and a portion is missing. Among around 560,000 clones listed, about 95% were seen once. CD45RO negativity and positive selection for CCR7 defined naive CD8 cells, a population that excluded terminally differentiated effector memory CD45RA+ cells. Sequencing used naive CD8+ T cells sorted from blood. Receptors originate from a woman in her thirties in good health.

The chain couples TRBV28 to TRBJ2-7, with TRBD1 as a possible D gene (6 bases). The germline gives CDR1 MDHEN, CDR2 SYDVKM. The CDR3 runs 16 residues. V was cut by 4 bases and J by 5 bases, with 21 bases left in between. The CDR3 nucleotides read TGTGCCAGCAGTTCCTACTTGGGTGACAGGCGAGACGAGCAGTACTTC. Translation gives CASSSYLGDRRDEQYF.

The CDR3 is CASSSLGGLAGSDNEQFF. The CDR3 nucleotides read TGTGCCAGTAGTAGTTTAGGGGGGCTAGCGGGATCGGACAATGAGCAGTTCTTC. The genes are TRBV19 and TRBJ2-1; 9 nucleotides match TRBD2. V was clipped by 4 bases and J by 5 bases; unmatched bases: 15. Germline lookup yields CDR1 LNHDA and CDR2 SQIVND (reference sequence). CDR3 length: 18 amino acids.

The chain links TRBV5-4 to TRBJ2-7, with D possibly matching TRBD1 (5 bases). This CDR3 has 12 residues. V gave up 5 bases and J gave up 5 bases, with 11 bases separating them. The germline V gene encodes CDR1 SGHNT and CDR2 YYREEE (reference sequence). The CDR3 here is CASSRQGDEQYF. The CDR3 coding sequence is TGTGCCAGCAGTCGCCAGGGTGACGAGCAGTACTTC.

J is TRBJ1-1 and V is TRBV5-1; 7 nucleotides line up with TRBD1. The CDR3 sequence is 13 residues long. In germline, CDR1 is SGHRS, CDR2 YFSETQ. V lost 3 bases, J lost 4 bases, and 3 bases stayed unmatched. The DNA of the CDR3 is TGCGCCAGCAGCTCCAGGGGGAGCACTGAAGCTTTCTTT. It translates to CASSSRGSTEAFF.

Concerning this clone: The sample has other DNA sequences that encode this CDR3 too. The CDR3 protein is CASSLGGESYEQYF. CDR3 DNA: TGTGCCAGCAGCTTGGGGGGGGAATCCTACGAGCAGTACTTC. The chain joins TRBV5-4 to TRBJ2-7, with D possibly being TRBD2 (6 bases). The CDR3 length is 14 residues. Germline lookup yields CDR1 SGHNT and CDR2 YYREEE (reference sequence). V dropped 0 bases and J dropped 1 base, with 8 bases sitting between them.

J is TRBJ2-3 and V is TRBV9, with 12 bases that match TRBD2. V dropped 1 base and J dropped 4; count of bases not matched to a gene: 7. The CDR3 is 17 amino acids. Germline V gives CDR1 SGDLS, CDR2 YYNGEE. The CDR3 region has the DNA TGTGCCAGCAGCGTATTTGTCGGGACTAGCGGGTCAGATACGCAGTATTTT. Protein product: CASSVFVGTSGSDTQYF.

This chain joins TRBV19 and TRBJ1-2; D is undetermined. The CDR3 has 13 amino acids. Germline V gene data show CDR1 as LNHDA and CDR2 as SQIVND (reference sequence). The V end was cut by 10 bases, the J end by 0 bases, with 12 bases between. In nucleotides, the CDR3 is TGTGCCACCAATGGACGGCCTAACTATGGCTACACCTTC. Its protein is CATNGRPNYGYTF.

V gene TRBV7-8 combines with J gene TRBJ2-7; TRBD1 agrees at 10 bases. The junction had 7 bases not matched to a gene; V was cut back by 9 bases and J by 5 bases. The CDR3 has 13 amino acids. Germline V CDR1 and CDR2: SGHVS, FQNEAQ. DNA of the CDR3: TGTGCCAGTAGCGACAGGGGGCCCAACGAGCAGTACTTC. Its protein product is CASSDRGPNEQYF.

The chain is built from TRBV11-2 and TRBJ2-1; D unclear. Between the trimmed V and J ends, which lost 5 bases and 6 bases, there was a span of 5 bases. CDR1 SGHAT and CDR2 FQNNGV come from the germline V gene. The CDR3 runs 11 residues. The CDR3 spells CASSDSNEQFF. Written as DNA, the CDR3 is TGTGCCAGCAGCGACTCCAATGAGCAGTTCTTC.

The gene calls are TRBV29-1 and TRBJ2-7, with D unresolved. The CDR3 has 12 amino acids. V was pared by 0 bases and J by 2 bases, with 5 bases between. Germline CDR1 reads SQVTM; CDR2 reads ANQGSEA. The CDR3 is CSVEDGPYEQYF. DNA of the CDR3: TGCAGCGTTGAAGACGGTCCCTACGAGCAGTACTTC.

CDR3 protein: CASSLGLASGELFF. For the CDR3, the DNA is TGTGCCAGCAGTTTAGGGCTAGCCTCCGGGGAGCTGTTTTTT. The J gene is TRBJ2-2, the V gene TRBV27, with D perhaps matching TRBD2 (5 bases). Germline V gives CDR1 MNHEY, CDR2 SMNVEV (reference sequence). V lost 2 bases, J lost 6 bases, and 10 bases lay in between. CDR3 size: 14 residues.

This clone has just one count. The V call is TRBV2, the J call TRBJ2-1; the match to TRBD2 covers 13 bases. The germline CDR1 and CDR2 sequences are SNHLY and FYNNEI. The length of the CDR3 is 16 residues. V trimming: 7 bases; J trimming: 0 bases; junction bases outside the gene matches: 3. Here the CDR3 DNA reads TGTGCCAGCAAACTAGCGGGAGGGCACTCCTACAATGAGCAGTTCTTC. It is translated as CASKLAGGHSYNEQFF.

The chain has TRBV11-2 and TRBJ2-1; 12 positions agree with TRBD2. The CDR3 runs 15 residues. The germline V gene has CDR1 SGHAT and CDR2 FQNNGV. V shed 5 bases and J 4 bases; nucleotides not matched to a gene: 3. The DNA of the CDR3 is TGTGCCAGCAGCCTGACTAGCGGGAGATACAATGAGCAGTTCTTC. Its translation is CASSLTSGRYNEQFF.

The chain uses TRBV28 and TRBJ2-3; D possibly matches TRBD1 or TRBD2 (5 bases each). The CDR3 totals 18 residues. V shed 2 bases and J shed 1 base, with 19 bases lying between them. In germline, CDR1 is MDHEN, CDR2 SYDVKM. This CDR3 is CASSLLRGPGSGTDTQYF. DNA for the CDR3: TGTGCCAGCAGTTTACTAAGGGGACCGGGATCTGGCACAGATACGCAGTATTTT.

The rearrangement joins TRBV5-1 to TRBJ2-1; 14 bases are a match to TRBD2. The germline gives CDR1 SGHRS, CDR2 YFSETQ. The CDR3 loop spans 15 amino acids. The V and J ends lost 4 bases and 8 bases, in that order; junction bases with no gene match: 5. CDR3 in DNA: TGCGCCAGCAGCGAAGGGGGACTAGCGGGAGATGAGCAGTTCTTC. Translated, it gives CASSEGGLAGDEQFF.

The chain joins TRBV14 to TRBJ2-5; weak D call: TRBD1 (5 bases). The CDR3 consists of 14 residues. V lost 0 bases, J lost 5 bases, and 10 bases lay in between. CDR1 SGHDN and CDR2 FVKESK come from the germline V gene. The DNA of the CDR3 is TGTGCCAGCAGCCAAGATCAAGGGGTGGAGACCCAGTACTTC. This translates into CASSQDQGVETQYF.

The rearrangement joins TRBV7-6 to TRBJ2-2; TRBD2 agrees at 11 bases. V was clipped by 2 bases and J by 6 bases; unmatched bases: 2. This CDR3 has 15 amino acids. Per germline, CDR1 SGHVS and CDR2 FNYEAQ. The CDR3 DNA sequence: TGTGCCAGCAGCTTACTAGCGGGAGGCCCCGGGGAGCTGTTTTTT. Amino acid sequence: CASSLLAGGPGELFF.

The rearrangement joins TRBV30 to TRBJ2-1; unclear D gene. From germline, CDR1 is GTSNPN and CDR2 SVGIG (reference sequence). CDR3 length: 13 residues. Trimming cost V 1 base and J 4 bases, with 8 bases left between them. Here the CDR3 reads CAWSDYSYNEQFF. The CDR3 nucleotides are TGTGCCTGGAGTGACTACAGTTACAATGAGCAGTTCTTC.

A note on this clone: This sample includes further DNA sequences coding for the same CDR3. V is TRBV9 and J is TRBJ2-7; 10 bases map to TRBD2. CDR1 and CDR2 (germline): SGDLS, YYNGEE. CDR3 size: 15 residues. The J segment lost 1 base and the V segment lost 3 bases, leaving 4 bases of the junction unmatched. CDR3 sequence reads: CASSAGLAVSYEQYF. CDR3 sequence (DNA): TGTGCCAGCAGCGCAGGACTAGCGGTGTCCTACGAGCAGTACTTC.

This chain joins TRBV7-9 and TRBJ2-3, with D possibly matching TRBD2 (5 bases). The CDR3 is made up of 15 amino acids. From germline, CDR1 is SEHNR and CDR2 FQNEAQ (reference sequence). Trimming pared 5 bases from V and 3 bases from J, leaving 15 bases between. Here the CDR3 reads CASSPGPGGTDTQYF. Here the CDR3 DNA reads TGTGCCAGCAGCCCTGGCCCGGGCGGGACAGATACGCAGTATTTT. Complete variable domain (other parts from reference TRBV7-9 and TRBJ2-3): DTGVSQNPRHKITKRGQNVTFRCDPISEHNRLYWYRQTLGQGPEFLTYFQNEAQLEKSRLLSDRFSAERPKGSFSTLEIQRTEQGDSAMYLCASSPGPGGTDTQYFGPGTRLTVL.

V usage is TRBV11-2 and J usage is TRBJ2-7, with no clear D. Germline V gene sequence: CDR1 SGHAT, CDR2 FQNNGV. Trimming took off 0 bases at V and 3 bases at J, with 9 bases between the two ends. The CDR3 is made up of 14 amino acids. The CDR3 region is CASSLDSGYYEQYF. The CDR3 DNA is TGTGCCAGCAGCTTAGATTCTGGGTACTACGAGCAGTACTTC. Combining the CDR3 with reference TRBV11-2 and TRBJ2-7 gives the whole variable domain EAGVAQSPRYKIIEKRQSVAFWCNPISGHATLYWYQQILGQGPKLLIQFQNNGVVDDSQLPKDRFSAERLKGVDSTLKIQPAKLEDSAVYLCASSLDSGYYEQYFGPGTRLTVT.

The rearrangement links TRBV5-1 to TRBJ2-7; 7 bases are a match to TRBD2. This CDR3 has 15 residues. Losses at the gene ends were 2 bases for V and 5 bases for J; bases not matched to a gene: 10. The germline V gene encodes CDR1 SGHRS and CDR2 YFSETQ. In nucleotides, the CDR3 is TGCGCCAGCAGCTTTTGGCTAGCGGAAGGGAACGAGCAGTACTTC. Translated, it gives CASSFWLAEGNEQYF.